This TCR beta chain was sequenced during a study of blood T cell repertoires in COVID-19. Germline V gene data show CDR1 as SGHNT and CDR2 as YYREEE (reference sequence). This CDR3 region has 14 residues. Trimming shortened V by 5 bases and J by 0 bases, and 11 bases separated the two germline ends. Sequencing was performed with immunoSEQ multiplex PCR; in TCRdb, only in-frame clones are kept and a portion is missing. This sample has some 250,000 clones, with approximately 91% found just once. The specimen was PBMCs or T cells enriched from blood (not recorded which). This chain joins TRBV5-4 and TRBJ1-2; D is uncertain. The sequence derives from a human donor in a cohort exposed to, infected with or recovered from COVID-19 (not recorded which). The donor label of this sample is uncertain. CDR3 sequence: CASRKGGSNYGYTF. In DNA, the CDR3 is TGTGCCAGCAGGAAAGGAGGATCTAACTATGGCTACACCTTC.